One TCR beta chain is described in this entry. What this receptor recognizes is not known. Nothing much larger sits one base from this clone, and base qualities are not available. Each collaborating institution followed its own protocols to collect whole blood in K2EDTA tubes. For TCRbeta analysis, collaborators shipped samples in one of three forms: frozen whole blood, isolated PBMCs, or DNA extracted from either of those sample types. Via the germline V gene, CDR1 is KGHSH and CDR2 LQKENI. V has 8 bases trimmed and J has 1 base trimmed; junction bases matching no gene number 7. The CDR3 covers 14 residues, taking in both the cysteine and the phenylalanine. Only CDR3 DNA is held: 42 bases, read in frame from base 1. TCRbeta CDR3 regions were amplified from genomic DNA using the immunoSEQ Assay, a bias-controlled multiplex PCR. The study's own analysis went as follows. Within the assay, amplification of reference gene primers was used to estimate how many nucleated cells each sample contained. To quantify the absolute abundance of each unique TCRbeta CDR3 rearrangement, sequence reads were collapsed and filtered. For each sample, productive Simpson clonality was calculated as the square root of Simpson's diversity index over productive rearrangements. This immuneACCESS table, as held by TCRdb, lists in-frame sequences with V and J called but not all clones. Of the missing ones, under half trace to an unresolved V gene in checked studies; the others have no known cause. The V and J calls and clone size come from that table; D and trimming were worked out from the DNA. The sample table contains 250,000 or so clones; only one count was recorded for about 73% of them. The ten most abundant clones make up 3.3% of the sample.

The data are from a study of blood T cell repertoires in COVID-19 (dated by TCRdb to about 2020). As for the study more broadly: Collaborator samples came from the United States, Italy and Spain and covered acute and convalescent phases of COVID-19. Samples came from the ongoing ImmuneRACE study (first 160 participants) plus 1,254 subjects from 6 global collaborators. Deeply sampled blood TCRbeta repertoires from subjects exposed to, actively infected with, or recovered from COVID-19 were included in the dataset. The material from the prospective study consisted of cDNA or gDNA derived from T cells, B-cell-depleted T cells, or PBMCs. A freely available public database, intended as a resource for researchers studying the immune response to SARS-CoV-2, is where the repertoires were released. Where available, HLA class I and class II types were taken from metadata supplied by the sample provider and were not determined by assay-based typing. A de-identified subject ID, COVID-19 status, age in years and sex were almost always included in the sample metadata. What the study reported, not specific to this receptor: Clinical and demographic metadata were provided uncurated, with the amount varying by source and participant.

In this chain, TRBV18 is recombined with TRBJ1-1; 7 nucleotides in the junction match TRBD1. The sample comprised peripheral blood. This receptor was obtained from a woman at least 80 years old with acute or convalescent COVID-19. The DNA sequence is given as TGTGCCAGCAAGAGACAGGGAGCGAACACTGAAGCTTTCTTT. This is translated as CASKRQGANTEAFF. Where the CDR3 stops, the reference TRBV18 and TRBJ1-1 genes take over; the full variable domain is NAGVMQNPRHLVRRRGQEARLRCSPMKGHSHVYWYRQLPEEGLKFMVYLQKENIIDESGMPKERFSAEFPKEGPSILRIQQVVRGDSAAYFCASKRQGANTEAFFGQGTRLTVV.